This record covers a single TCR beta chain. This entry is derived from a study of T cell changes during pregnancy in multiple sclerosis. Sequenced by immunoSEQ multiplex PCR; TCRdb stores in-frame clones only, minus some. The sample records around 35,000 clones, roughly 90% being singletons. The material sequenced was CD8+ T cells from peripheral blood mononuclear cells, taken after pregnancy. The TCR comes from a female donor with multiple sclerosis, enrolled in a pregnancy study.

For the CDR3, the DNA is TGTGCCAGCAGTTTTGGCCAGGGAGGATGGTATGGCTACACCTTC. Translated: CASSFGQGGWYGYTF. This rearrangement joins TRBV27 to TRBJ1-2; maybe TRBD1 (5 bases). The CDR3 has 15 residues. CDR1 is MNHEY, CDR2 SMNVEV, per germline (reference sequence). Trimming removed 3 bases at V and 5 bases at J, with 16 bases between.